By proportion, the clone carrying this T cell receptor beta chain is large. Cells sorted as Tregs were CD4+, CD25+ and CD127-/low. TCRdb fed the multiplex PCR reads into MiXCR, producing one record per CDR3 protein. Among fewer than 550 distinct CDR3 sequences listed, approximately 15% were seen once. The sequence derives from a female donor with breast cancer. Specimen: Tregs sorted from blood.

In DNA form, the CDR3 reads TGTGCCAGCACCAGGGGACAGAGCTACACCTTC. Encoded protein: CASTRGQSYTF. This sequence joins TRBV12-3 or TRBV12-4 and TRBJ1-2; 7 positions match TRBD1. The V and J ends lost 7 bases and 9 bases, in that order; junction bases with no gene match: 5. CDR3 length equals 11 residues.